Listed below are T cell receptor beta chains from one sample, sequenced in a study of T cell repertoires in cytomegalovirus infection. TCRdb reprocessed the reads via MiXCR and lists one record per CDR3 protein. Altogether some 400,000 distinct CDR3 sequences are present, around 32% being singletons, with the ten largest covering roughly an eighth. The sample comprised PBMCs. The receptor source for this set is a human donor in good health (CMV status not recorded). Some clones in this sample may be carry-over from other donors' samples. Each CDR3 is given with its conserved first and last residue. A D gene is named only where the DNA matches it firmly. Some rows mark clone size as missing; the rest say once, few, many or name a class of expanded clone.

.,TRBJ2-3,TRBD1,TRBV27,16,CASSPRTGESTDTQYF,TGTGCCAGCAGTCCCCGGACAGGGGAAAGCACAGATACGCAGTATTTT
.,TRBJ1-1,TRBD1,TRBV6-1,14,CASRMDRENTEAFF,TGTGCCAGCAGGATGGACAGGGAGAACACTGAAGCTTTCTTT
once,TRBJ2-5,.,TRBV7-2,11,CASSLQETPYF,TGTGCCAGCAGCCTACAAGAGACCCCCTACTTC
few,TRBJ2-7,.,TRBV27,13,CASSFGSTYEQYF,TGTGCCAGCAGTTTCGGGAGCACCTACGAGCAGTACTTC
.,TRBJ2-6,.,TRBV11-1,16,CASSTLGVAGANVLTF,TGTGCCAGCAGCACCCTGGGGGTAGCTGGGGCCAACGTCCTGACTTTC
.,TRBJ2-5,TRBD2,TRBV10-2,17,CASSESWLAGTQETQYF,TGCGCCAGCAGTGAGTCGTGGCTAGCGGGGACCCAAGAGACCCAGTACTTC
.,TRBJ1-2,.,TRBV7-8,16,CASSPLWGGTNYGYTF,TGTGCCAGCAGCCCCCTATGGGGAGGGACTAACTATGGCTACACCTTC
many,TRBJ1-1,.,TRBV7-9,13,CASSRSENTEAFF,TGTGCCAGCAGTCGGTCTGAGAACACTGAAGCTTTCTTT
few,TRBJ1-1,.,TRBV18,16,CASSSLDSLMNTEAFF,TGTGCCAGCTCAAGTTTAGACAGTTTAATGAACACTGAAGCTTTCTTT
.,TRBJ2-1,TRBD2,TRBV6-2/TRBV6-3,15,CASRSSGGRYNEQFF,TGTGCCAGCAGAAGTAGCGGGGGGCGATACAATGAGCAGTTCTTC
.,TRBJ1-1,.,TRBV7-9,12,CASSLDSPEAFF,TGTGCCAGCAGCCTTGACAGTCCTGAAGCTTTCTTT
.,TRBJ1-2,.,TRBV20-1,13,CSASASSNYGYTF,TGCAGTGCTAGTGCGTCCTCCAACTATGGCTACACCTTC
many,TRBJ1-5,.,TRBV6-5,15,CASSYSWDDNQPQHF,TGTGCCAGCAGTTACTCGTGGGACGACAATCAGCCCCAGCATTTT
.,TRBJ1-2,.,TRBV6-6,16,CASSYSPNRDDYGYTF,TGTGCCAGCAGCTATTCTCCAAACCGGGACGACTATGGCTACACCTTC
.,TRBJ1-1,.,TRBV19,17,CASSSEQGLKRNTEAFF,TGTGCCAGTAGTTCCGAACAGGGATTGAAGAGAAACACTGAAGCTTTCTTT
.,TRBJ1-6,TRBD1,TRBV7-8,16,CASSPRDSAYNSPLHF,TGTGCCAGCAGCCCCCGGGACAGTGCCTATAATTCACCCCTCCACTTT
many,TRBJ1-2,.,TRBV19,15,CATAPRRETNYGYTF,TGTGCCACCGCGCCCAGGAGGGAAACCAACTATGGCTACACCTTC